The next 10 T cell receptor beta chains were all read from a single sample in a study of T cells in Graves' hyperthyroidism and ophthalmopathy. TCR beta CDR3 regions were amplified from RNA. HTBI primers were employed in a first-round RT-PCR of the TCR CDR3. TCRdb used MiXCR to reprocess the multiplex PCR reads, holding one entry per CDR3 protein. The top ten hold 5.8% of the sample, which has roughly 500,000 distinct CDR3 sequences, around 14% seen once. Sequenced sample: blood. These receptor sequences come from a woman in her twenties or thirties with Graves' hyperthyroidism that later progressed to Graves' ophthalmopathy.

This clonotype was found many times. V and J are TRBV2 and TRBJ2-7; 8 positions match TRBD1. The CDR3 has 13 amino acids. Germline-derived CDR1 and CDR2 are SNHLY and FYNNEI. Trimming removed 8 bases from V and 2 bases from J; junction bases left unmatched: 5. The CDR3 protein is CASGDRSTYEQYF. Written as DNA, the CDR3 is TGTGCCAGCGGGGACAGGAGCACCTACGAGCAGTACTTC.

In this sample, this clonotype turned up many times. The V call is TRBV28, the J call TRBJ1-4; TRBD1 matches at 8 bases. This CDR3 is built from 14 residues. V lost 6 bases and J lost 7; bases outside the gene matches: 7. The germline V gene encodes CDR1 MDHEN and CDR2 SYDVKM. The DNA of the CDR3 is TGTGCCAGCAGCCTGGGACAGGTCGGTGAAAAACTGTTTTTT. The encoded protein is CASSLGQVGEKLFF.

Ten or more counts support this clonotype. The gene calls are TRBV28 and TRBJ1-2, with 7 bases matching TRBD1. The V and J ends lost 7 bases and 2 bases, in that order; junction bases with no gene match: 7. The CDR3 is 14 amino acids. CDR1 MDHEN and CDR2 SYDVKM come from the germline V gene. The CDR3 DNA sequence: TGTGCCAGCAACCTTGACAGGGCCAACTATGGCTACACCTTC. It specifies CASNLDRANYGYTF.

In this sample, this clonotype turned up many times. V and J are TRBV10-1 and TRBJ2-7; 10 bases line up with TRBD1. The CDR3 totals 13 residues. Per the germline V gene, CDR1 is WNHNN and CDR2 is SYGVQD (reference sequence). Losses at the gene ends were 8 bases for V and 5 bases for J; bases not matched to a gene: 6. CDR3 nucleotide sequence: TGCGCCAGCGCCGGGACAGGGGACGACGAGCAGTACTTC. Its translation is CASAGTGDDEQYF.

This clonotype was found many times. DNA for the CDR3: TGTGCCAGCAGCCCCGGGTGGAATTCACCCCTCCACTTT. It encodes CASSPGWNSPLHF. V is TRBV11-3 and J is TRBJ1-6; unclear D gene. The V and J ends lost 5 bases and 7 bases respectively, with 9 bases between them. The CDR3 is 13 residues long. Germline V gene lookup returns CDR1 SGHNT and CDR2 YENEEA.

The chain has TRBV12-5 and TRBJ2-7; 9 bases are shared with TRBD1. CDR3 length: 16 amino acids. Germline-derived CDR1 and CDR2 are LGHNT and FRNRAP. V shed 6 bases and J 0 bases; nucleotides not matched to a gene: 9. The CDR3 reads CASGPTGGFLSYEQYF. DNA of the CDR3: TGTGCTAGTGGGCCGACAGGGGGTTTTCTCTCCTACGAGCAGTACTTC.

In this sample, this clonotype turned up many times. The chain has TRBV18 and TRBJ2-3, with D hard to call. Germline V gives CDR1 KGHSH, CDR2 LQKENI. This CDR3 is 15 amino acids long. V lost 0 bases and J lost 0, with 7 bases in between. This CDR3 is CASSPPGASTDTQYF. The DNA for the CDR3 is TGTGCCAGCTCACCACCAGGCGCTAGCACAGATACGCAGTATTTT.

This clonotype occurred a few times. The chain joins TRBV9 to TRBJ2-2; the D gene is possibly TRBD2 (6 bases). This CDR3 spans 15 amino acids. The germline V and J ends were trimmed by 4 bases and 0 bases, with 10 bases remaining between them. Per germline, CDR1 SGDLS and CDR2 YYNGEE. The CDR3 protein is CASSLSGSNTGELFF. The CDR3 region has the DNA TGTGCCAGCAGCCTAAGCGGGTCGAACACCGGGGAGCTGTTTTTT.

Many counts were recorded for this clonotype. The gene calls are TRBV7-2 and TRBJ2-5, with 7 bases matching TRBD2. There are 16 residues in the CDR3. CDR1 SGHTA and CDR2 FQGNSA come from the germline V gene. V lost 2 bases and J lost 3; bases outside the gene matches: 9. The CDR3 sequence is CASSLSRSAGKETQYF. Written as DNA, the CDR3 is TGTGCCAGCAGCTTATCTCGGTCAGCGGGGAAAGAGACCCAGTACTTC. The whole variable domain, filled in from reference TRBV7-2 and TRBJ2-5, reads GAGVSQSPSNKVTEKGKDVELRCDPISGHTALYWYRQSLGQGLEFLIYFQGNSAPDKSGLPSDRFSAERTGGSVSTLTIQRTQQEDSAVYLCASSLSRSAGKETQYFGPGTRLLVL.

CDR3 in amino acids: CASGTGIHQPQHF. Written as DNA, the CDR3 is TGTGCCAGCGGGACAGGGATTCATCAGCCCCAGCATTTT. V usage is TRBV7-2 and J usage is TRBJ1-5; 9 bases are shared with TRBD1. Trimming cost V 8 bases and J 5 bases; bases outside gene matches: 4. Germline loops: CDR1 SGHTA, CDR2 FQGNSA. The CDR3 consists of 13 residues.